These T cell receptor beta chains were read from a single sample in a study of shared T cell receptors in the human thymus. Method: immunoSEQ multiplex PCR; TCRdb's copy keeps in-frame clones and lacks some. The repertoire holds roughly 410,000 clones, with roughly 94% as singletons. The sequencing sample was made of thymocytes. The source of these receptors is a human donor. The CDR3 runs from the conserved cysteine through the conserved F or W. Fields, in order: J gene, D gene, clone size, V gene, CDR3 protein, CDR3 DNA. The D gene is left open where the match is weak. Size tells how often a clone was seen (once, few, many) or the class of an expanded clone, and some rows leave it out.

>TRBJ2-7|NA|NA|TRBV6-5
CAGDSKDNCYEQYF
TGTGCCGGAGACTCTAAGGACAATTGCTACGAGCAGTACTTC
>TRBJ2-7|NA|NA|TRBV20-1
CSAVRREQYF
TGCAGTGCCGTGAGAAGGGAGCAGTACTTC
>TRBJ2-1|NA|few|TRBV7-2
CASRRALGHEQFF
TGTGCCAGCAGGAGGGCGCTGGGTCATGAGCAGTTCTTC
>TRBJ2-1|NA|NA|TRBV5-6
CASSLLQGNEQFF
TGTGCCAGCAGCTTGTTACAGGGCAATGAGCAGTTCTTC
>TRBJ2-5|NA|NA|TRBV9
CASSANQETQYF
TGTGCCAGCAGCGCTAACCAAGAGACCCAGTACTTC
>TRBJ2-7|NA|NA|TRBV5-6
CASSSTGIRRDEQYF
TGTGCCAGCAGCTCGACAGGAATCAGGAGAGACGAGCAGTACTTC
>TRBJ2-7|TRBD1|NA|TRBV15
CATSPGGYEQYF
TGTGCCACCAGCCCAGGGGGCTACGAGCAGTACTTC
>TRBJ2-5|NA|NA|TRBV25-1
CASTSGEEETQYF
TGTGCCAGCACCTCCGGCGAAGAGGAGACCCAGTACTTC
>TRBJ2-7|NA|once|TRBV18
CASSLQGRYEQYF
TGTGCCAGCTCACTGCAGGGGCGCTACGAGCAGTACTTC
>TRBJ1-5|NA|NA|TRBV5-4
CATQTDRNQPQHF
TGTGCCACCCAGACAGACCGCAATCAGCCCCAGCATTTT
>TRBJ2-2|NA|NA|TRBV7-3
CASSAVCWEMRVGTGELFF
TGTGCCAGCAGCGCCGTCTGTTGGGAGATGAGGGTGGGCACCGGGGAGCTGTTTTTT
>TRBJ2-7|NA|NA|TRBV5-1
CASSLCEAYSRSSYEQYF
TGCGCCAGCAGCTTGTGTGAAGCGTATTCGAGAAGCTCCTACGAGCAGTACTTC
>TRBJ2-5|NA|NA|TRBV5-1
CASSLWQIGRRQETQYF
TGCGCCAGCAGCTTATGGCAGATAGGCCGAAGGCAAGAGACCCAGTACTTC
>TRBJ2-5|NA|NA|TRBV21-1
CASSKAGKGANDQETQYF
TGTGCCAGCAGCAAAGCGGGAAAGGGGGCAAATGACCAAGAGACCCAGTACTTC
>TRBJ1-1|TRBD1|NA|TRBV30
CAWSEGQGARAAFF
TGTGCCTGGAGTGAGGGGCAGGGGGCGCGGGCAGCTTTCTTT
>TRBJ2-1|TRBD2|once|TRBV30
CAWRGLAGSYNEQFF
TGTGCCTGGAGGGGACTAGCGGGATCCTACAATGAGCAGTTCTTC
>TRBJ2-3|TRBD2|NA|TRBV27
CASSLRTKREGFDTDTQYF
TGTGCCAGCAGTCTACGGACTAAGCGGGAGGGCTTCGACACAGATACGCAGTATTTT
>TRBJ2-1|NA|NA|TRBV7-2
CASSFLHPLYNEQFF
TGTGCCAGCAGCTTCCTACACCCCCTATACAATGAGCAGTTCTTC
>TRBJ1-1|TRBD1|NA|TRBV15
CATSTGDRGLWAFF
TGTGCCACCAGCACCGGGGACAGGGGGCTGTGGGCTTTCTTT
>TRBJ2-1|NA|NA|TRBV11-3
CASSLGPQTSLETVENEQFF
TGTGCCAGCAGCTTAGGTCCGCAGACTTCTCTCGAAACCGTGGAAAATGAGCAGTTCTTC
>TRBJ2-2|NA|NA|TRBV5-5
CASRMDPTGELFF
TGTGCCAGCAGAATGGATCCCACCGGGGAGCTGTTTTTT
>TRBJ1-3|TRBD1|NA|TRBV18
CASSDRGRSGNTIYF
TGTGCCAGCTCAGACAGGGGCCGCTCTGGAAACACCATATATTTT
>TRBJ2-3|TRBD2|once|TRBV10-1
CASSESRTSGTSTDTQYF
TGCGCCAGCAGTGAGTCCAGGACTAGCGGGACGTCGACAGATACGCAGTATTTT
>TRBJ2-7|NA|once|TRBV7-3
CASSLLASGTYEQYF
TGTGCCAGCAGCTTATTGGCAAGCGGAACCTACGAGCAGTACTTC
>TRBJ1-1|NA|NA|TRBV29-1
CSVMPPDSGNTEAFF
TGCAGCGTTATGCCCCCAGACTCAGGGAACACTGAAGCTTTCTTT
>TRBJ1-1|NA|NA|TRBV5-4
CASSMGATEAFF
TGTGCCAGCAGCATGGGGGCCACTGAAGCTTTCTTT
>TRBJ1-5|NA|NA|TRBV19
CASSIPPVGVGNQPQHF
TGTGCCAGTAGTATCCCTCCGGTAGGGGTGGGCAATCAGCCCCAGCATTTT
>TRBJ2-7|NA|NA|TRBV28
CASSLNAYEQYF
TGTGCCAGCAGTTTGAATGCCTACGAGCAGTACTTC
>TRBJ2-3|TRBD1|NA|TRBV9
CASSQGALDTQYF
TGTGCCAGCAGTCAGGGGGCCTTAGATACGCAGTATTTT
>TRBJ2-3|NA|NA|TRBV27
CASSLSYGGPNTDTQYF
TGTGCCAGCAGTTTATCGTACGGCGGGCCAAACACAGATACGCAGTATTTT
>TRBJ1-2|TRBD1|NA|TRBV27
CASTIQLSGTGAADNYGYTF
TGTGCCAGCACCATCCAGTTGTCCGGGACAGGGGCCGCGGACAACTATGGCTACACCTTC
>TRBJ2-7|TRBD1|NA|TRBV27
CASSKDRGRVEQYF
TGTGCCAGCAGTAAGGACAGGGGGCGAGTCGAGCAGTACTTC
>TRBJ2-1|NA|NA|TRBV7-9
CASYGADNEQFF
TGTGCCAGCTACGGGGCCGACAATGAGCAGTTCTTC
>TRBJ2-5|TRBD2|NA|TRBV9
CASSVEENIERLAGFQETQYF
TGTGCCAGCAGCGTAGAGGAGAATATAGAGAGACTAGCGGGTTTTCAAGAGACCCAGTACTTC
>TRBJ2-5|NA|NA|TRBV28
CASSFTRETQYF
TGTGCCAGCAGCTTTACGAGGGAGACCCAGTACTTC
>TRBJ2-7|TRBD1|NA|TRBV6-5
CASSKTGGPSDEQYF
TGTGCCAGCAGTAAGACAGGGGGCCCCTCGGACGAGCAGTACTTC
>TRBJ2-1|TRBD1|NA|TRBV28
CASSTRQGGREFF
TGTGCCAGCAGTACCCGACAGGGCGGCAGAGAGTTCTTC
>TRBJ2-6|NA|NA|TRBV6-1
CASSEGGETGFAFGANVLTF
TGTGCCAGCAGTGAAGGGGGTGAGACAGGATTTGCCTTTGGGGCCAACGTCCTGACTTTC
>TRBJ2-5|TRBD2|NA|TRBV5-4
CASSLRGDIAGQETQYF
TGTGCCAGCAGCTTGAGGGGAGATATAGCGGGACAAGAGACCCAGTACTTC
>TRBJ1-1|NA|once|TRBV27
CASSLVGGGADTEAFF
TGTGCCAGCAGTTTAGTCGGCGGGGGCGCGGACACTGAAGCTTTCTTT
>TRBJ2-7|NA|NA|TRBV19
CASPSGPYEQYF
TGTGCCAGCCCGAGTGGGCCCTACGAGCAGTACTTC
>TRBJ2-2|NA|NA|TRBV27
CASYRTPGKGTGELFF
TGTGCCAGTTATCGTACCCCAGGGAAAGGGACCGGGGAGCTGTTTTTT
>TRBJ1-1|NA|once|TRBV28
CASSLGRTEAFF
TGTGCCAGCAGCTTAGGGAGGACTGAAGCTTTCTTT
>TRBJ2-3|NA|NA|TRBV19
CASSSELDTQYF
TGTGCCAGTAGTTCGGAGCTGGATACGCAGTATTTT
>TRBJ2-7|NA|NA|TRBV18
CASSPGRDEQYF
TGTGCCAGCTCACCTGGTAGGGACGAGCAGTACTTC
>TRBJ2-3|NA|NA|TRBV5-6
CASSLVILRDTQYF
TGTGCCAGCAGCTTGGTCATACTGAGAGATACGCAGTATTTT
>TRBJ1-6|NA|NA|TRBV20-1
CSASNSPLHF
TGCAGTGCTAGTAATTCACCCCTCCACTTT
>TRBJ1-1|NA|once|TRBV6-6
CASSPPGSEAFF
TGTGCCAGCAGCCCTCCAGGATCTGAAGCTTTCTTT
>TRBJ1-2|NA|NA|TRBV11-2
CASSPPTLRDYGYTF
TGTGCCAGCAGTCCCCCCACCTTGAGGGACTATGGCTACACCTTC
>TRBJ2-7|NA|NA|TRBV5-4
CASSLGRPAKSYEQYF
TGTGCCAGCAGCTTAGGCAGGCCCGCCAAGTCCTACGAGCAGTACTTC